This record looks at one TCR beta chain sequence and its context. The sample is drawn from a study of control samples from healthy donors and cancer patients. CDR1 LGHDT and CDR2 YNNKEL come from the germline V gene (reference sequence). Trimming removed 1 base from V and 0 bases from J; junction bases left unmatched: 7. This CDR3 has 18 residues. TCRdb's table, derived via immunoSEQ multiplex PCR, lists solely in-frame clones and lacks some. The sample contains some 150,000 clones, 93% of which appear only once. This sequence was found in a man aged 50-60 years in good health. The rearrangement links TRBV3-1 (or the pseudogene TRBV3-2) to TRBJ2-2, with 8 bases that match TRBD2. Sequencing used blood. CDR3 amino acids: CASSQGGGRRANTGELFF. CDR3 DNA sequence: TGTGCCAGCAGCCAAGGGGGCGGGAGGCGAGCGAACACCGGGGAGCTGTTTTTT.